This T cell receptor (beta chain) was recovered during a study of blood T cell repertoires in COVID-19. Looking at the study overall: Italy, Spain and the United States were the sources of the convalescent and acute COVID-19 samples. T cells, B-cell-depleted T cells, or PBMCs provided the cDNA or gDNA that served as material.

As processed by the authors: For nucleated cells, counts were estimated from reference gene primer amplification. Profiled with immunoSEQ multiplex PCR; TCRdb holds only in-frame clones, not every one. Clone size and V and J calls were adopted from that table, with D and trimming inferred from the DNA. Altogether roughly 260,000 clones are present, more than 75% being singletons, with the ten largest covering approximately 9.4%. The sequencing sample was made of peripheral blood. The sequence was collected from a man aged 40-50 years who had recovered from COVID-19.

CDR3 DNA: TGTGCCAGCAGCTTAGCGGCAGGGGACTATGGCTACACCTTC. Translating gives CASSLAAGDYGYTF. The rearrangement uses TRBV7-2 and TRBJ1-2; D is possibly TRBD1 (6 bases). There are 14 residues in the CDR3. CDR1 SGHTA and CDR2 FQGNSA come from the germline V gene. V shed 0 bases and J shed 3 bases, with 8 bases lying between them. Complete variable domain (other parts from reference TRBV7-2 and TRBJ1-2): GAGVSQSPSNKVTEKGKDVELRCDPISGHTALYWYRQSLGQGLEFLIYFQGNSAPDKSGLPSDRFSAERTGGSVSTLTIQRTQQEDSAVYLCASSLAAGDYGYTFGSGTRLTVV.